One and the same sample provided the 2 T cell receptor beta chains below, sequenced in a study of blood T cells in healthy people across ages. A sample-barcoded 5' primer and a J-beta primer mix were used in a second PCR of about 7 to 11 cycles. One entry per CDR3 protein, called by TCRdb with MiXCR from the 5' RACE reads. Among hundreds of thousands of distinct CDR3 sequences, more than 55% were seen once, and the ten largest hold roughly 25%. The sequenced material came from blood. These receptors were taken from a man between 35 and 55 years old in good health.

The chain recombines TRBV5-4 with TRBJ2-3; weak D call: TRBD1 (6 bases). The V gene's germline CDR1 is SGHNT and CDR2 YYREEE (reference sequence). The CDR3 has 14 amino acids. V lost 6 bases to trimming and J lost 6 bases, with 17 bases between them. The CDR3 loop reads CASTSGQNRDTQYF. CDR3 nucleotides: TGTGCCAGCACCTCCGGACAGAATCGGGATACGCAGTATTTT.

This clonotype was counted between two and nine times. CDR3 sequence (DNA): TGCAGTGCTAGATCAGTGAACAATGAGCAGTTCTTC. It codes for CSARSVNNEQFF. The gene calls are TRBV20-1 and TRBJ2-1; D unclear. CDR3 size: 12 residues. V lost 2 bases and J 5 bases, leaving 7 bases between the germline ends. The germline CDR1 and CDR2 sequences are DFQATT and SNEGSKA (reference sequence).